This TCR beta chain is drawn from a study of neurological immune-mediated disorders. The cDNA was produced through 5'RACE with 10-nucleotide random UMIs. Via MiXCR, TCRdb re-called the 5' RACE reads, giving one row per CDR3 protein. The table includes 40,000 or so distinct CDR3 sequences, roughly 11% detected once. Regarding time point: technical triplicate 1. The starting material, 2 million PBMCs stored at -80 C, gave rise to the unsorted libraries. In germline, CDR1 is DFQATT, CDR2 SNEGSKA (reference sequence). The V and J ends lost 7 bases and 10 bases, in that order; junction bases with no gene match: 8. CDR3 size: 13 residues. This clonotype was detected ten times or more.

This TCR was sampled from a man between 60 and 75 years old with HTLV-1-associated myelopathy (HAM/TSP). The genes are TRBV20-1 and TRBJ2-1, with 12 bases lining up with TRBD2. Sequenced material: PBMCs. CDR3 in amino acids: CSDYGLAGKEQFF. Here the CDR3 DNA reads TGCAGTGACTACGGACTAGCGGGAAAGGAGCAGTTCTTC.